This T cell receptor (beta chain) was identified during a study of T cell responses to AZD1222 COVID-19 vaccine. The study's findings and limits: Spike-specific TCR repertoires showed rising breadth and depth after two AZD1222 doses.

Method: immunoSEQ multiplex PCR; TCRdb's copy keeps in-frame clones and lacks some. The sample has about 70,000 clones, about 90% seen once. In its sample, this clone was seen once. What it recognizes is unknown. Trimming removed 3 bases from V and 3 bases from J; junction bases left unmatched: 18. This CDR3 spans 19 amino acids. Germline CDR1 reads MNHNS; CDR2 reads SASEGT. The TCR comes from an adult who received the AZD1222 COVID-19 vaccine. The chain is built from TRBV6-1 and TRBJ2-7; TRBD2 agrees at 9 bases. The material was peripheral blood, obtained 28 days after the second AZD1222 dose. The CDR3 coding sequence is TGTGCCAGCAGTGATGGCCTTAAACCAACTAGCGGGCCCCGCTACGAGCAGTACTTC. The encoded protein is CASSDGLKPTSGPRYEQYF.